The 12 T cell receptor beta chains presented below share a single source sample, sequenced in a study of high-grade serous ovarian cancer treatment subgroups. Tumor samples were taken before definitive surgery or chemotherapy. Clones were read by immunoSEQ multiplex PCR, and TCRdb kept only the in-frame ones, dropping some. The data hold 35,000 to 45,000 clones, with approximately 81% observed a single time. Sequenced sample: tumor tissue. The receptors originated from a human donor with high-grade serous ovarian cancer.

This clone has just a few counts. The chain uses TRBV14 and TRBJ2-1; D is possibly TRBD2 (6 bases). The germline CDR1 and CDR2 sequences are SGHDN and FVKESK. Trimming shortened V by 4 bases and J by 10 bases, and 17 bases separated the two germline ends. The CDR3 totals 14 residues. CDR3 DNA: TGTGCCAGCAGCCTTAGTCCGCGGCGGGAAGAGCAGTTCTTC. Translation: CASSLSPRREEQFF.

A few counts support this clone. The chain combines TRBV18 with TRBJ1-1; D is ambiguous. The germline CDR1 and CDR2 sequences are KGHSH and LQKENI. Trimming removed 0 bases from V and 8 bases from J, with 7 bases in between. The CDR3 sequence is 12 residues long. The CDR3 is CASSPPTLEAFF. The DNA of the CDR3 is TGTGCCAGCTCACCACCAACACTCGAAGCTTTCTTT.

This sequence joins TRBV2 and TRBJ1-3; 8 bases map to TRBD1. The CDR3 is made up of 13 amino acids. Germline trimming cut 6 bases from V and 2 bases from J; bases unmatched to any gene: 0. CDR1 and CDR2 from the germline V gene are SNHLY and FYNNEI. This chain's CDR3 is CASRTGAGNTIYF. As DNA, the CDR3 is TGTGCCAGCAGGACAGGGGCTGGAAACACCATATATTTT.

The gene calls are TRBV6-5 and TRBJ2-7; D is perhaps TRBD1 (5 bases). From germline, CDR1 is MNHEY and CDR2 SVGAGI. The CDR3 spans 14 residues. V lost 5 bases and J 4 bases, leaving 15 bases between the germline ends. The CDR3 reads CASSASGNSYEQYF. The DNA for the CDR3 is TGTGCCAGCAGTGCATCAGGGAACTCGTACGAGCAGTACTTC.

This rearrangement joins TRBV11-2 to TRBJ2-1; D tentatively reads TRBD1 or TRBD2 (5 bases each). Trimming pared 1 base from V and 7 bases from J, leaving 14 bases between. The V gene's germline CDR1 is SGHAT and CDR2 FQNNGV. CDR3 length: 15 residues. The CDR3, as DNA: TGTGCCAGCAGCTTAGCTTGGGGGTTGGGAAATGAGCAGTTCTTC. It encodes CASSLAWGLGNEQFF.

The CDR3 protein is CASSPMTGERKKTQYF. The CDR3, as DNA: TGTGCCAGCAGTCCCATGACAGGGGAACGCAAGAAGACCCAGTACTTC. The chain carries TRBV28 and TRBJ2-5; 8 bases are shared with TRBD1. The CDR3 runs 16 residues. Germline V gives CDR1 MDHEN, CDR2 SYDVKM. Losses at the gene ends were 5 bases for V and 6 bases for J; bases not matched to a gene: 14.

This clone was recorded only once. The V gene is TRBV28, the J gene TRBJ2-5; possible D gene TRBD1, 5 bases. Germline V gene sequence: CDR1 MDHEN, CDR2 SYDVKM. The CDR3 runs 16 residues. V dropped 5 bases and J dropped 2 bases, with 18 bases sitting between them. CDR3 in DNA: TGTGCCAGCAGTCTTACCGTAGTGGGGCTACAAGAGACCCAGTACTTC. This gives the protein CASSLTVVGLQETQYF. The full variable domain, completed using reference TRBV28 and TRBJ2-5, is DVKVTQSSRYLVKRTGEKVFLECVQDMDHENMFWYRQDPGLGLRLIYFSYDVKMKEKGDIPEGYSVSREKKERFSLILESASTNQTSMYLCASSLTVVGLQETQYFGPGTRLLVL.

This clone was observed a few times. The chain is built from TRBV9 and TRBJ2-3; D is uncertain. The CDR3 totals 11 residues. Germline V gives CDR1 SGDLS, CDR2 YYNGEE. Trimming took off 4 bases at V and 8 bases at J, with 8 bases between the two ends. This chain's CDR3 is CASSPSSTQYF. The CDR3 DNA reads as TGTGCCAGCAGCCCCTCCTCTACGCAGTATTTT.

The chain uses TRBV5-4 and TRBJ2-7, with 7 bases identical to TRBD1. The CDR3 extends over 14 amino acids. Germline loops: CDR1 SGHNT, CDR2 YYREEE (reference sequence). The V and J ends lost 4 bases and 1 base, in that order; junction bases with no gene match: 5. This CDR3 reads CASSPGTVSYEQYF. DNA for the CDR3: TGTGCCAGCAGCCCTGGGACAGTTTCCTACGAGCAGTACTTC.

This chain links TRBV29-1 with TRBJ2-7; 12 positions agree with TRBD2. The CDR3 sequence is 18 residues long. J was trimmed by 2 bases and V by 3 bases; bases with no gene match: 14. Germline V lookup: CDR1 SQVTM, CDR2 ANQGSEA. In DNA form, the CDR3 reads TGCAGCGTTGAGGGACTAGCGGGCAACTGGGGACGTCCCTACGAGCAGTACTTC. Translated, it gives CSVEGLAGNWGRPYEQYF.

This chain links TRBV5-1 with TRBJ2-1; the D gene is possibly TRBD1 (6 bases). Germline V CDR1 and CDR2: SGHRS, YFSETQ. The CDR3 consists of 15 residues. The V end lost 5 bases, the J end lost 0 bases, and 12 bases lay between the germline ends. CDR3 sequence (DNA): TGCGCCAGCAGTAGTGACAGGATCTCCTACAATGAGCAGTTCTTC. The encoded protein is CASSSDRISYNEQFF.

This chain links TRBV15 with TRBJ1-2; 7 bases match TRBD1. This CDR3 has 14 residues. The germline CDR1 and CDR2 sequences are LNHNV and YYDKDF (reference sequence). Losses at the gene ends were 5 bases for V and 8 bases for J; bases not matched to a gene: 11. The CDR3 is CATSRDSLERGYTF. The CDR3 DNA reads as TGTGCCACCAGCCGGGACAGCCTGGAGAGAGGCTACACCTTC.